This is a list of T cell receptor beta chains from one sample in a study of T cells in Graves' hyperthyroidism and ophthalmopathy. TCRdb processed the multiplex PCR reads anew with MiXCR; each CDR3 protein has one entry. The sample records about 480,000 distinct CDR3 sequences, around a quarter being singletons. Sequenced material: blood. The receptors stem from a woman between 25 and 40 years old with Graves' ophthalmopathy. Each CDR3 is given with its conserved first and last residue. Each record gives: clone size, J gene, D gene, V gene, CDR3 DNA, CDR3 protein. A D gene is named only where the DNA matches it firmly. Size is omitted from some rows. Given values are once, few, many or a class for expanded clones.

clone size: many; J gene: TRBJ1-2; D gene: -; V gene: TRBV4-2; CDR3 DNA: TGTGCCAGCAGCCAAGAGTATGGACCGCTCTATGGCTACACCTTC; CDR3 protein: CASSQEYGPLYGYTF
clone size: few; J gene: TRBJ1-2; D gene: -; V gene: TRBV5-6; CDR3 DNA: TGTGCCAGCAGCTTCCCGGAACTAGGCTATGGCTACACCTTC; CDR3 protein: CASSFPELGYGYTF
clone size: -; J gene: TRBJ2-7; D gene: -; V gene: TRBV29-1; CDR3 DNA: TGCAGCGTTGAAGAGGATACGGGCTACGAGCAGTACTTC; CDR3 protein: CSVEEDTGYEQYF
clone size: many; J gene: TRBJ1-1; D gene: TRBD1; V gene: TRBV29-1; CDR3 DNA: TGCAGCGTAGCTCCGGGACAGGGAAGAACTGAAGCTTTCTTT; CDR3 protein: CSVAPGQGRTEAFF
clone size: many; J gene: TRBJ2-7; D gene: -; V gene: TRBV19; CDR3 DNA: TGTGCCAGTAGTATTGTGGGGGACATATACGAGCAGTACTTC; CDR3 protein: CASSIVGDIYEQYF
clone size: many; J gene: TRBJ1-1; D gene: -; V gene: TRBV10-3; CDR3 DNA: TGTGCCATCAGTGACAGGGAGAACACTGAAGCTTTCTTT; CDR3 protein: CAISDRENTEAFF
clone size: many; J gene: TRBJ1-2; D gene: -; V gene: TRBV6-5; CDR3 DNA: TGTGCCAGCAGTTACTCGTCTTCGGGAGGCTATGGCTACACCTTC; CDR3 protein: CASSYSSSGGYGYTF
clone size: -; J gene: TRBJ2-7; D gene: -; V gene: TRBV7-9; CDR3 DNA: TGTGCCAGCAGCTTAGGGGGCAGGGAGTTTCGCGAGCAGTACTTC; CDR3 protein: CASSLGGREFREQYF
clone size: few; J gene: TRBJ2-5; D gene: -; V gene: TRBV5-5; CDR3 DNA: TGTGCCAGCAGCTCGGCCCGGGACGCCCAAGAGACCCAGTACTTC; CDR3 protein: CASSSARDAQETQYF
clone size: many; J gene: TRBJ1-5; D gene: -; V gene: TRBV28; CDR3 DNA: TGTGCCAGCAGATCCGGGGCCCGAAAGGGGAGCAATCAGCCCCAGCATTTT; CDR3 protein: CASRSGARKGSNQPQHF
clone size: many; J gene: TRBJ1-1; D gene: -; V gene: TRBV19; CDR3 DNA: TGTGCCAGTAGTATTGCGGGGAGAATTTACACTGAAGCTTTCTTT; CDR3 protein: CASSIAGRIYTEAFF
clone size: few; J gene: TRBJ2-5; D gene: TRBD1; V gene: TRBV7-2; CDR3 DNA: TGTGCCAGCAGCTTGCTTAGGGGGCGGGAGACCCAGTACTTC; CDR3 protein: CASSLLRGRETQYF
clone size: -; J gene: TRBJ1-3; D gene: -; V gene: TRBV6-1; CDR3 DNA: TGTGCCAGCTACTTAGAGTCTGGAAACACCATATATTTT; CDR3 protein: CASYLESGNTIYF
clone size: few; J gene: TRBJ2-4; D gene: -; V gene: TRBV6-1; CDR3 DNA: TGTGCCAGCAGTGAAGAAAGAGGGGGAAACATTCAGTACTTC; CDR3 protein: CASSEERGGNIQYF
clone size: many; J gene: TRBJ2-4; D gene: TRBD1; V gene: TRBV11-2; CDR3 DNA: TGTGCCAGCAGCTTTGGGACAGAACTAGCCAAAAACATTCAGTACTTC; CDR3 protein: CASSFGTELAKNIQYF
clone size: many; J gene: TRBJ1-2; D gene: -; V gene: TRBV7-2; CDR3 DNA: TGTGCCAGCAGCTTAGGCGGGGGCGCGGGCTACACCTTC; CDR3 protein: CASSLGGGAGYTF
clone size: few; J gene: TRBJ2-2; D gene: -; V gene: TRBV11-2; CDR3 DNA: TGTGCCAGCAGCTTAGATGGACCTGCGAACACCGGGGAGCTGTTTTTT; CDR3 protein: CASSLDGPANTGELFF
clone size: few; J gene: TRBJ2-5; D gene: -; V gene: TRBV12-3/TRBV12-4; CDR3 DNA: TGTGCCAGCAGTTCGCCCCTCCAAGAGACCCAGTACTTC; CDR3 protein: CASSSPLQETQYF
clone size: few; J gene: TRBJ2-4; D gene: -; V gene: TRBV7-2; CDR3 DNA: TGTGCCAGCAGCTTATTGGATGCTCAAATACAGTACTTC; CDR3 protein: CASSLLDAQIQYF
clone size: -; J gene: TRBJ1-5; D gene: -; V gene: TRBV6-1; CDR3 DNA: TGTGCCACCAGTGATCTCTCGACACCCAATCAGCCCCAGCATTTT; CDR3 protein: CATSDLSTPNQPQHF
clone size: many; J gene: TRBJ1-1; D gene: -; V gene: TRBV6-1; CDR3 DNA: TGTGCCAGCAGTGAATTGAGGGTAGGGGACACTGAAGCTTTCTTT; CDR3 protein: CASSELRVGDTEAFF
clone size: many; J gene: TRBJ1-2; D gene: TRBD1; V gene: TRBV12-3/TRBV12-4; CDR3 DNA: TGTGCCAGCAGATACACAGAGGGGGCGATCGGCTACACCTTC; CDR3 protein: CASRYTEGAIGYTF
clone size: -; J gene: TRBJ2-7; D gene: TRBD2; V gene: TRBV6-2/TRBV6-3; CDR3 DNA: TGTGCCAGCAGCCGATCCGGGACTAGCGGGAGAGTAGCGTCCTACGAGCAGTACTTC; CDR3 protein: CASSRSGTSGRVASYEQYF
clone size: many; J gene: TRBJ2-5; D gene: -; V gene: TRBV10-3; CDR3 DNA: TGTGCCATCAGTGAGTTACAAGAGACCCAGTACTTC; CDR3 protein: CAISELQETQYF
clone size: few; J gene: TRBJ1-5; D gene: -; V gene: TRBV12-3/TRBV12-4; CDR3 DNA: TGTGCCAGCAGTTTTAACACTTATCAGCCCCAGCATTTT; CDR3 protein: CASSFNTYQPQHF
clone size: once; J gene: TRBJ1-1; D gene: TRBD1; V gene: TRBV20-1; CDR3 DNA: TGCAGTGCGAAAACGCCGGGACAGATGAACACTGAAGCTTTCTTT; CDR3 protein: CSAKTPGQMNTEAFF
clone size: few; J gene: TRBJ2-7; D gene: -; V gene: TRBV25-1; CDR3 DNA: TGTGCCAGCAGTGAGCCAGGGATCTACGAGCAGTACTTC; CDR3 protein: CASSEPGIYEQYF
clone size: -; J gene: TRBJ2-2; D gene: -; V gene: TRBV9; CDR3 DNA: TGTGCCAGCAGCCGCCTGGGGCCTACCGGTACCGGGGAGCTGTTTTTT; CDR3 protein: CASSRLGPTGTGELFF
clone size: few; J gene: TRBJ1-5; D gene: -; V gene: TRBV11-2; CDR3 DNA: TGTGCCAGCAGCTCCCTTGGACGGACGAACAATCAGCCCCAGCATTTT; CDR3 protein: CASSSLGRTNNQPQHF
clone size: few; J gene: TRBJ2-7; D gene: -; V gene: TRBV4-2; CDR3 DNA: TGTGCCAGCAGCCAAGACCTTTCCTACGAGCAGTACTTC; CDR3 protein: CASSQDLSYEQYF
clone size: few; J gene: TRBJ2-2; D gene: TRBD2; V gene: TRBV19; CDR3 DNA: TGTGCCAGTAGCCCCGTGAGCGGGGGGCTGAACACCGGGGAGCTGTTTTTT; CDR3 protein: CASSPVSGGLNTGELFF
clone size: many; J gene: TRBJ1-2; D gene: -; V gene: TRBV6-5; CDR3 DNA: TGTACCAGCAGTTACTCGACGGGCACCCAGCCGTATGGCTACACCTTC; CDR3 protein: CTSSYSTGTQPYGYTF
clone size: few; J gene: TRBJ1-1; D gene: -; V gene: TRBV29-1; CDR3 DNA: TGCAGCGTATCATCAGTCGACACTGAAGCTTTCTTT; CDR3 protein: CSVSSVDTEAFF
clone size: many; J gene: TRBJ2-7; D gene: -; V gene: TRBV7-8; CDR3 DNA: TGTGCCAGCAGCGCCGGCAGTTGGGTAACCTACGAGCAGTACTTC; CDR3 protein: CASSAGSWVTYEQYF
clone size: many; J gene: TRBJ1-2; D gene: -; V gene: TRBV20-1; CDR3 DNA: TGCAGTGCTAGTCTAAATGGCTACACCTTC; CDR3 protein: CSASLNGYTF
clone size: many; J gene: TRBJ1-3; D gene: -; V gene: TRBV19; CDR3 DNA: TGTGCCAGCCAACTTACAGGGACTGGAAACACCATATATTTT; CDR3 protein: CASQLTGTGNTIYF
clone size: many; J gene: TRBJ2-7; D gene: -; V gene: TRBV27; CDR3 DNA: TGTGCCAGCAGCCCCTTGGAGGAGAGCAACTACGAGCAGTACTTC; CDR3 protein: CASSPLEESNYEQYF
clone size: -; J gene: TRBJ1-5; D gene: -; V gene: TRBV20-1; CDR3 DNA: TGCAGTGTGAACAGGGATCGCAATCAGCCCCAGCATTTT; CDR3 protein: CSVNRDRNQPQHF
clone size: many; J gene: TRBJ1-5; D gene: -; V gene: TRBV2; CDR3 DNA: TGTGCCAGCAGAGCTGGACGGAATCAGCCCCAGCATTTT; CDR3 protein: CASRAGRNQPQHF
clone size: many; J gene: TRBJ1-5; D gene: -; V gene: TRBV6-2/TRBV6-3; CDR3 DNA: TGTGCCAGCAGTTACCGGGCCTCCAGCCAGCCCCAGCATTTT; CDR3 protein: CASSYRASSQPQHF
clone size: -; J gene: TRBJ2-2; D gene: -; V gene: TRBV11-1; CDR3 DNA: TGTGCCAGCAGCTTAGAGGCGGGTATAGGGGACATATTCACCGGGGAGCTGTTTTTT; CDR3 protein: CASSLEAGIGDIFTGELFF
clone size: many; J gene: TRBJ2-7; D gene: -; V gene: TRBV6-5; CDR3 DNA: TGTGCCAGCAGTTACTCGGGCATCGCCTACGAGCAGTACTTC; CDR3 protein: CASSYSGIAYEQYF
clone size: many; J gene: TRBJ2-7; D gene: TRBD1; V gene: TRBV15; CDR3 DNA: TGTGCCACCAGCCGGACAGGGGGCTACGAGCAATACTTC; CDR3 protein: CATSRTGGYEQYF
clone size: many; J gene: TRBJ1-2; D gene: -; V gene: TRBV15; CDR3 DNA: TGTGCCACCAGCAGAGTCTTCCTACAGGGAAGTACCTTC; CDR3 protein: CATSRVFLQGSTF
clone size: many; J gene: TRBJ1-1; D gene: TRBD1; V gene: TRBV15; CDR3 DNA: TGTGCCACCAGCAGAGGGGAGACAGGGAGGAACACTGAAGCTTTCTTT; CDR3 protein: CATSRGETGRNTEAFF
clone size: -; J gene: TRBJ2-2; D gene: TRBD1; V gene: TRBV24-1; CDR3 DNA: TGTGCCACCAGTTCCCCGCAGGGGGCGAACACCGGGGAGCTGTTTTTT; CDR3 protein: CATSSPQGANTGELFF
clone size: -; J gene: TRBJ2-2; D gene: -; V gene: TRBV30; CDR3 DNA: TGTGCCTGGAGTGTACGGACTCTCCACACCGGGGAGCTGTTTTTT; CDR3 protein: CAWSVRTLHTGELFF
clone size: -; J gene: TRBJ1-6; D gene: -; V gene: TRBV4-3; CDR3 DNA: TGCGCCAGCAGCCAAGAACGGGGCAGGGGCAATTCACCCCTCCACTTT; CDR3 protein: CASSQERGRGNSPLHF
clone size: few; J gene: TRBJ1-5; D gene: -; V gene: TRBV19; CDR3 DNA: TGTGCCAGTAGTCTCCAGCTAGATCAGCCCCAGCATTTT; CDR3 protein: CASSLQLDQPQHF
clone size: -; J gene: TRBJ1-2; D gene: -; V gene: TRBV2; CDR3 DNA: TGTGTTTCGACGGGACCTAACTATGGCTACACCTTC; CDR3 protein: CVSTGPNYGYTF
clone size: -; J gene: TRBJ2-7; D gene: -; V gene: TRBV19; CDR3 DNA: TGTGCCAGCAAAACCAACCGGGATCAATGGGCCGAGCAGTACTTC; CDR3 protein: CASKTNRDQWAEQYF
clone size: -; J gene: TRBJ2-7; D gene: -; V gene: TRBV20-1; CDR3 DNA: TGCAGTGCTACTAGCAGTTCCTACGAGCAGTACTTC; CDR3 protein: CSATSSSYEQYF
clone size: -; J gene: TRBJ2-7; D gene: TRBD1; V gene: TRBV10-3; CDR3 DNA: TGTGCCATCCTTAACCGAACGGGACAGAGCTCCTACGAGCAGTACTTC; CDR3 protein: CAILNRTGQSSYEQYF
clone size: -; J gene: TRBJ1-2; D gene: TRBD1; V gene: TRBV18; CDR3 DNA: TGTGCCAGCTCACCACCGTGGACAGGGGCTAACTATGGCTACACCTTC; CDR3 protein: CASSPPWTGANYGYTF
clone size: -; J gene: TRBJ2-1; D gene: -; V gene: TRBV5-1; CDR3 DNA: TGCGCCAGCTACCGGGACGCAGGCCTGATAGGGGAGCAGTTCTTC; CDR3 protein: CASYRDAGLIGEQFF